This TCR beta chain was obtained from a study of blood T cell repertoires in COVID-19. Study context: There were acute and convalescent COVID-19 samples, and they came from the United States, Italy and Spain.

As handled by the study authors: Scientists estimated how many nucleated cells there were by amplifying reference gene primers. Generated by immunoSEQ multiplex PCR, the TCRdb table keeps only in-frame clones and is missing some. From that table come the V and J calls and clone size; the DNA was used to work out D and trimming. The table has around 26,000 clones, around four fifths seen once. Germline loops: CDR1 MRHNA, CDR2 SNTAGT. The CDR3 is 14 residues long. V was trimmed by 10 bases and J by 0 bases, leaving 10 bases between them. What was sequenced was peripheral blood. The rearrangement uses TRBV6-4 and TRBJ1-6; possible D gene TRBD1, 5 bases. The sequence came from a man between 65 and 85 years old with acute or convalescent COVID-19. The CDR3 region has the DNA TGTGCCACCCCGGGGGACTCCTATAATTCACCCCTCCACTTT. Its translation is CATPGDSYNSPLHF.